The 28 T cell receptor beta chains given below trace back to one sample, sequenced in a study of glioma-infiltrating T cells. Using RNA template, CDR3s of TCR alpha and beta were amplified with iRepertoire arm-PCR. MiXCR, applied by TCRdb to the multiplex PCR reads, yields one record per CDR3 protein. Of about 190,000 distinct CDR3 sequences in the sample, more than 30% were seen once. Sequencing was carried out using glioma tissue, nonneoplastic brain tissue, or PBMCs (not recorded which). The receptors stem from a human donor with low-grade glioma or glioblastoma, undergoing nonglioma brain surgery, or in good health (not recorded which).

This clonotype showed up many times. V usage is TRBV14 and J usage is TRBJ1-3; D is possibly TRBD1 (5 bases). V was pared by 4 bases and J by 0 bases, with 10 bases between. This CDR3 contains 15 residues. Germline V gives CDR1 SGHDN, CDR2 FVKESK. The CDR3 nucleotides read TGTGCCAGCAGCCTTGGACAAATCTCTGGAAACACCATATATTTT. As protein: CASSLGQISGNTIYF.

Note on this clonotype: This may stem from a read error, because a much larger clone lies one nucleotide away. V gene TRBV28 combines with J gene TRBJ1-4; 7 bases are shared with TRBD1. The J segment lost 7 bases and the V segment lost 8 bases, leaving 10 bases of the junction unmatched. Germline lookup yields CDR1 MDHEN and CDR2 SYDVKM. The CDR3 covers 14 residues. The CDR3 DNA is TGTGCCAGCCGTTCCGGGACAGTACCTGAAAAACTGTTTTTT. This codes for CASRSGTVPEKLFF.

This clonotype was seen many times. The J gene is TRBJ2-1, the V gene TRBV7-2; 13 bases are shared with TRBD2. CDR1 and CDR2 from the germline V gene are SGHTA and FQGNSA. With 5 bases clipped from V and 12 bases from J, the junction kept 13 bases outside the gene matches. The CDR3 has 16 amino acids. CDR3 amino acids: CASSPQTSGRQAGQFF. The CDR3 coding sequence is TGTGCCAGCAGCCCACAGACTAGCGGGAGGCAGGCGGGGCAGTTCTTC.

The gene calls are TRBV5-4 and TRBJ1-1, with D perhaps matching TRBD1 (5 bases). Germline V gene sequence: CDR1 SGHNT, CDR2 YYREEE (reference sequence). Trimming took 3 bases from V and 6 from J, leaving 30 bases between them. The CDR3 extends over 19 amino acids. CDR3 in DNA: TGTGCCAGCAGCTCGGAAACAACGGGAGGGGCAGGCATCGTCGCTGAAGCTTTCTTT. This codes for CASSSETTGGAGIVAEAFF.

In this sample, this clonotype turned up many times. The chain couples TRBV4-3 to TRBJ2-1; 9 bases align to TRBD1. The junction had 1 base not matched to a gene; V was cut back by 0 bases and J by 4 bases. CDR1 and CDR2 from the germline V gene are LGHNA and YSLEER. The CDR3 loop spans 15 amino acids. CDR3 region: CASSQEDRGYNEQFF. In DNA, the CDR3 is TGCGCCAGCAGCCAAGAGGACAGGGGTTACAATGAGCAGTTCTTC.

In regard to this clonotype: This clone may be a read error of a much larger clone one base away. Lacking the conserved final phenylalanine or tryptophan, this CDR3 likely reflects a read error. This chain uses TRBV18 with TRBJ2-5; D is unclear. V gave up 6 bases and J gave up 3 bases, with 11 bases separating them. CDR3 length: 13 residues. Germline V lookup: CDR1 KGHSH, CDR2 LQKENI. The CDR3 spells CASSDWTEETQYL. The CDR3 DNA sequence: TGTGCCAGCTCCGACTGGACCGAAGAGACCCAGTACCTC.

A word on this clonotype: A clone one base away is much larger, so this may be a read error. The chain has TRBV2 and TRBJ2-5; maybe TRBD1 (6 bases). The germline CDR1 and CDR2 sequences are SNHLY and FYNNEI. The CDR3 is 13 residues long. Deletions cut 8 bases from V and 6 bases from J, with 16 bases between. CDR3 in DNA: TGTGCCAGCGCCGGGACGGGACAAAAGACCCAGTACTTC. This gives the protein CASAGTGQKTQYF.

The table lists this clonotype with many counts. CDR3: CASSQIPGLAVTYEQYF. CDR3 sequence (DNA): TGTGCCAGCAGCCAAATACCGGGACTAGCGGTAACCTACGAGCAGTACTTC. This chain connects TRBV6-2 or TRBV6-3 to TRBJ2-7; TRBD2 agrees at 11 bases. This CDR3 has 17 amino acids. Trimming removed 6 bases from V and 2 bases from J; junction bases left unmatched: 12. Germline V gene sequence: CDR1 MNHEY, CDR2 SVGEGT.

This clonotype showed up many times. The genes are TRBV27 and TRBJ2-5; D not certain. The CDR3 loop spans 13 amino acids. Germline CDR1 is MNHEY and CDR2 is SMNVEV (reference sequence). The V gene lost 3 bases and the J gene lost 5 bases, with 10 bases spanning the gap. CDR3 nucleotide sequence: TGTGCCAGCAGTTTGAACAGACGGGAGACCCAGTACTTC. Its protein is CASSLNRRETQYF.

The sample holds many counts of this clonotype. J is TRBJ2-1 and V is TRBV7-9; D gene uncertain. The CDR3 covers 12 residues. V gave up 3 bases and J gave up 7 bases, with 7 bases separating them. Looked up from germline, CDR1 is SEHNR and CDR2 is FQNEAQ (reference sequence). The CDR3, as DNA: TGTGCCAGCAGCTTCGAGAGGAATGAGCAGTTCTTC. As protein: CASSFERNEQFF.

This clonotype was counted at least ten times. V and J are TRBV27 and TRBJ1-1; D is perhaps TRBD1 (5 bases). The germline V gene encodes CDR1 MNHEY and CDR2 SMNVEV (reference sequence). The CDR3 consists of 15 residues. V dropped 3 bases and J dropped 6 bases, with 17 bases sitting between them. CDR3 nucleotide sequence: TGTGCCAGCAGTTTCTCAGGGTTGTCTTTCGCTGAAGCTTTCTTT. Amino acids: CASSFSGLSFAEAFF.

Details on this clonotype: It may be a read error: a sequence one base away is much more abundant. V usage is TRBV2 and J usage is TRBJ1-6; D might be TRBD1 (6 bases). CDR3 length: 15 residues. Germline V gives CDR1 SNHLY, CDR2 FYNNEI. The V end was cut by 3 bases, the J end by 7 bases, with 13 bases between. The CDR3 here is CASSEGAHGNSPLHF. The CDR3 bases are TGTGCCAGCAGTGAGGGGGCGCATGGGAATTCACCCCTCCACTTT.

This clonotype has a handful of counts. This may arise from a read error, as a much more abundant clone is one base away. This chain links TRBV6-1 with TRBJ2-1, with TRBD1 identical over 9 bases. The CDR3 runs 15 residues. From germline, CDR1 is MNHNS and CDR2 SASEGT. CDR3 nucleotides: TGTGCCAGCAGCCGGGACAGGGAATCCTGCAATGAGCAGTTCTTC. This codes for CASSRDRESCNEQFF.

The chain couples TRBV29-1 to TRBJ2-5; maybe TRBD1 (5 bases). CDR3 length: 14 residues. Trimming left V 3 bases short and J 3 bases short, with 14 bases between. The V gene's germline CDR1 is SQVTM and CDR2 ANQGSEA. The CDR3, as DNA: TGCAGCGTTGAGGACATGGTGGGCGAAGAGACCCAGTACTTC. Translating it yields CSVEDMVGEETQYF.

This clonotype was observed at least ten times. The chain carries TRBV7-2 and TRBJ1-1; the match to TRBD1 covers 11 bases. Germline V gene data show CDR1 as SGHTA and CDR2 as FQGNSA. Unmatched junction bases numbered 5, after V lost 5 bases and J lost 0 bases. This CDR3 has 16 residues. CDR3 protein: CASSPGTGGMNTEAFF. CDR3 nucleotide sequence: TGTGCCAGCAGCCCAGGGACAGGGGGGATGAACACTGAAGCTTTCTTT.

Worth noting for this clonotype: This clone may be a read error of a much larger clone one base away. The chain is built from TRBV19 and TRBJ1-1; TRBD1 matches at 8 bases. Looked up from germline, CDR1 is LNHDA and CDR2 is SQIVND (reference sequence). The CDR3 sequence is 13 residues long. The CDR3 protein is CAGGLGQGTKAFF. As DNA, the CDR3 is TGTGCCGGGGGGCTCGGACAGGGCACTAAAGCTTTCTTT.

Of note for this clonotype: A read error may explain this, as a much larger clone is one base away. As DNA, the CDR3 is TGTGCCAGCAGTTTATGGGGCCGAGTTGGGACAGGGTCCTGCGAGCAGTACTTC. It yields the protein CASSLWGRVGTGSCEQYF. The rearrangement links TRBV28 to TRBJ2-7; TRBD1 aligns across 9 bases. The CDR3 is 18 residues long. Germline values: CDR1 MDHEN, CDR2 SYDVKM.

Many counts were recorded for this clonotype. The rearrangement uses TRBV27 and TRBJ2-7; perhaps D is TRBD1 or TRBD2 (6 bases each). The CDR3 spans 14 residues. The V gene's germline CDR1 is MNHEY and CDR2 SMNVEV (reference sequence). The V and J ends lost 4 bases and 0 bases respectively, with 10 bases between them. The CDR3 loop is CASSSRGLSYEQYF. Written as DNA, the CDR3 is TGTGCCAGCAGTTCTCGGGGGCTCTCCTACGAGCAGTACTTC.

This clonotype appeared many times. The chain carries TRBV29-1 and TRBJ1-1; 7 bases match TRBD1. The CDR3 has 13 amino acids. CDR1 and CDR2 (germline): SQVTM, ANQGSEA. V gave up 7 bases and J gave up 0 bases; unmatched junction bases: 5. The DNA for the CDR3 is TGCAGCGCCGATCAGGGGGTGAACACTGAAGCTTTCTTT. Its protein is CSADQGVNTEAFF.

This clonotype was seen many times. The chain couples TRBV7-2 to TRBJ2-7; the D gene is possibly TRBD2 (5 bases). Looked up from germline, CDR1 is SGHTA and CDR2 is FQGNSA. The CDR3 loop spans 13 amino acids. V was clipped by 6 bases and J by 4 bases, with 13 bases between them. The CDR3 protein is CASSPAVVYEQYF. In DNA form, the CDR3 reads TGTGCCAGCAGTCCAGCGGTAGTTTACGAGCAGTACTTC. Filled out from reference TRBV7-2 and TRBJ2-7, the complete variable domain reads GAGVSQSPSNKVTEKGKDVELRCDPISGHTALYWYRQSLGQGLEFLIYFQGNSAPDKSGLPSDRFSAERTGGSVSTLTIQRTQQEDSAVYLCASSPAVVYEQYFGPGTRLTVT.

With regard to this clonotype: A much larger clonotype is one base distant, so this may be a read error. The chain carries TRBV3-1 and TRBJ1-2; D may be TRBD1 (5 bases). Germline values: CDR1 LGHDT, CDR2 YNNKEL (reference sequence). This CDR3 spans 15 amino acids. This CDR3 reads CASGQLTGSNYGYTF. CDR3 coding DNA: TGTGCCAGCGGCCAGTTAACAGGTTCGAACTATGGCTACACCTTC.

In its sample, this clonotype was seen many times. The V gene is TRBV28, the J gene TRBJ1-5; D is unresolved. Germline V gives CDR1 MDHEN, CDR2 SYDVKM. Trimming pared 7 bases from V and 4 bases from J, leaving 14 bases between. The CDR3 is 14 amino acids. CDR3 in amino acids: CASNPFTGNQPQHF. The DNA of the CDR3 is TGTGCCAGCAACCCCTTTACTGGGAATCAGCCCCAGCATTTT.

The chain has TRBV9 and TRBJ2-3, with 12 positions matching TRBD2. V trimming: 3 bases; J trimming: 4 bases; junction bases outside the gene matches: 9. The CDR3 sequence is 17 residues long. Germline CDR1 reads SGDLS; CDR2 reads YYNGEE. CDR3 residues: CASSERLAGEGSDTQYF. The CDR3 DNA follows: TGTGCCAGCAGCGAGAGACTAGCGGGAGAGGGGTCAGATACGCAGTATTTT.

This clonotype was seen at least ten times. The gene calls are TRBV7-2 and TRBJ2-7; no clear D gene. CDR1 and CDR2 (germline): SGHTA, FQGNSA. CDR3 length equals 15 residues. Deletions cut 1 base from V and 2 bases from J, with 12 bases between. This CDR3 is CASSLGGVPTYEQYF. CDR3 bases: TGTGCCAGCAGCTTAGGAGGAGTTCCCACCTACGAGCAGTACTTC.

CDR3 sequence reads: CASSFDLRTVSSDEQFF. In nucleotides, the CDR3 is TGTGCCAGCAGCTTTGATCTCCGGACAGTGAGTTCCGATGAGCAGTTCTTC. The V gene is TRBV5-4, the J gene TRBJ2-1; weak D call: TRBD1 (6 bases). V lost 2 bases, J lost 8 bases, and 23 bases lay in between. CDR1 and CDR2 from the germline V gene are SGHNT and YYREEE (reference sequence). The CDR3 sequence is 17 residues long.

This clonotype showed up many times. The genes are TRBV12-3 or TRBV12-4 and TRBJ2-1; D gene ambiguous. This CDR3 is 12 amino acids long. Between the trimmed V and J ends, which lost 6 bases and 3 bases, there was a span of 6 bases. The CDR3 reads CASSPNYNEQFF. DNA for the CDR3: TGTGCCAGCAGCCCGAACTACAATGAGCAGTTCTTC.

This clonotype was seen ten or more times. This sequence joins TRBV20-1 and TRBJ2-3; 7 bases map to TRBD2. The germline V gene encodes CDR1 DFQATT and CDR2 SNEGSKA (reference sequence). There are 14 residues in the CDR3. V dropped 3 bases and J dropped 2; count of bases not matched to a gene: 5. The CDR3 nucleotides read TGCAGTGCTAGCGGGAGGCGTATCACAGATACGCAGTATTTT. Protein product: CSASGRRITDTQYF.

The chain is built from TRBV5-6 and TRBJ2-4; perhaps D is TRBD1 or TRBD2 (5 bases each). This CDR3 is 18 amino acids long. Germline lookup yields CDR1 SGHDT and CDR2 YYEEEE. Deletions cut 4 bases from V and 5 bases from J, with 25 bases between. The CDR3 DNA reads as TGTGCCAGCAGCCCCCGGCGGCAGGGACCCGTCGGTGAAAACATTCAGTACTTC. Amino acid sequence: CASSPRRQGPVGENIQYF.